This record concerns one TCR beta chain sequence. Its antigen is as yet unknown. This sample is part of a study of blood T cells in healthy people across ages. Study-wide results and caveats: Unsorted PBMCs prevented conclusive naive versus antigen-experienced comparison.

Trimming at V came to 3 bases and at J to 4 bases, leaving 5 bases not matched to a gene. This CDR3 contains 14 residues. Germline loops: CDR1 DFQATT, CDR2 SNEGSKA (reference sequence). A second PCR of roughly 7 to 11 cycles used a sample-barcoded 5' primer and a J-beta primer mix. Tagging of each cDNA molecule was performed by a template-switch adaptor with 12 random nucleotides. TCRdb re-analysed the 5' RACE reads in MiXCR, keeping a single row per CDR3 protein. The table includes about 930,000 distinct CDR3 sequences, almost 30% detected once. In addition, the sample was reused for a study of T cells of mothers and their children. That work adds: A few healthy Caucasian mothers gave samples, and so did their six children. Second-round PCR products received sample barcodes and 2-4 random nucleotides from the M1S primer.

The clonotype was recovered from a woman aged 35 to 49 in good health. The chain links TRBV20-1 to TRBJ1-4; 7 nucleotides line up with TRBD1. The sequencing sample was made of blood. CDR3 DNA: TGCAGTGCTAGGGAGGGGGACAGTAATGAAAAACTGTTTTTT. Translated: CSAREGDSNEKLFF.